The rows below give T cell receptor beta chains drawn from one sample of a study of shared clonotypes between healthy human individuals. Sequenced by immunoSEQ multiplex PCR; TCRdb stores in-frame clones only, minus some. The table lists 950,000 to 1,300,000 clones, around 74% of them singletons. Sequencing was done on a sample of memory CD4+ T cells sorted from blood. Receptors originate from a man younger than 35 in good health. Both conserved end residues are part of each CDR3. D genes are given only for firm matches. Size tells how often a clone was seen (once, few, many) or the class of an expanded clone, and some rows leave it out.

13	-	TRBV6-4	TRBD1	TRBJ1-4	CASSRGPNEKLFF	TGTGCCAGCAGCAGGGGGCCAAATGAAAAACTGTTTTTT
14	many	TRBV9	TRBD1	TRBJ2-1	CASSVLGQGDEQFF	TGTGCCAGCAGCGTCTTGGGACAGGGAGATGAGCAGTTCTTC
13	-	TRBV11-3	-	TRBJ2-3	CASSSHSTDTQYF	TGTGCCAGCAGCTCTCATAGCACAGATACGCAGTATTTT
14	-	TRBV14	-	TRBJ2-2	CASSQGTFTGELFF	TGTGCCAGCAGCCAAGGAACCTTCACCGGGGAGCTGTTTTTT
15	-	TRBV5-4	TRBD2	TRBJ2-7	CASTLAGALSGEQYF	TGTGCCAGCACCTTGGCGGGAGCCCTTTCGGGGGAGCAGTACTTC
15	many	TRBV6-6	-	TRBJ1-5	CASSSPGRGNQPQHF	TGTGCCAGCAGCTCTCCAGGGAGGGGCAATCAGCCCCAGCATTTT
15	once	TRBV15	TRBD1	TRBJ2-5	CATSSGDRGQETQYF	TGTGCCACCAGCAGCGGTGACAGGGGGCAAGAGACCCAGTACTTC
14	-	TRBV19	-	TRBJ1-5	CASSIVGSNQPQHF	TGTGCCAGTAGTATAGTAGGGAGCAATCAGCCCCAGCATTTT
13	-	TRBV6-5	-	TRBJ2-5	CAGITPGEETQYF	TGTGCCGGCATCACACCAGGGGAAGAGACCCAGTACTTC
12	-	TRBV7-3	-	TRBJ2-1	CASSPNNNEQFF	TGTGCCAGCAGCCCAAATAACAATGAGCAGTTCTTC
14	-	TRBV5-1	-	TRBJ2-1	CASSLESPYNEQFF	TGCGCCAGCAGCTTGGAATCCCCCTACAATGAGCAGTTCTTC
15	-	TRBV28	TRBD1	TRBJ2-7	CASSSRGQGAHEQYF	TGTGCCAGCAGTTCGCGGGGACAGGGGGCCCACGAGCAGTACTTC
13	-	TRBV27	-	TRBJ1-2	CASSRGGSYGYTF	TGTGCCAGCAGTCGCGGGGGCTCCTATGGCTACACCTTC
15	-	TRBV5-5	-	TRBJ2-2	CASSLVLGNTGELFF	TGTGCCAGCAGCTTGGTGCTGGGGAACACCGGGGAGCTGTTTTTT
16	-	TRBV4-1	-	TRBJ1-2	CASSQDQGPSNYGYTF	TGCGCCAGCAGCCAAGATCAAGGGCCGTCTAACTATGGCTACACCTTC
15	-	TRBV18	-	TRBJ2-2	CASSPYRANTGELFF	TGTGCCAGCTCACCATACAGGGCGAACACCGGGGAGCTGTTTTTT
15	-	TRBV27	TRBD2	TRBJ2-1	CATIPSGGSYNEQFF	TGTGCCACCATTCCTAGCGGGGGGTCCTACAATGAGCAGTTCTTC
13	-	TRBV7-9	-	TRBJ2-7	CASSLAWYYEQYF	TGTGCCAGCAGCTTAGCTTGGTACTACGAGCAGTACTTC
14	many	TRBV10-3	-	TRBJ1-5	CAISESGRDQPQHF	TGTGCCATCAGTGAGTCGGGCAGGGATCAGCCCCAGCATTTT
19	few	TRBV6-1	-	TRBJ2-4	CASSEAKGLENVAKNIQYF	TGTGCCAGCAGTGAAGCGAAGGGTTTGGAGAATGTAGCCAAAAACATTCAGTACTTC
14	many	TRBV7-2	TRBD1	TRBJ1-3	CASSLTGGGNTIYF	TGTGCCAGCAGCTTAACAGGGGGAGGAAACACCATATATTTT
14	-	TRBV30	TRBD2	TRBJ2-2	CAWSVGRAHGELFF	TGTGCCTGGAGTGTAGGGAGGGCTCACGGGGAGCTGTTTTTT
14	-	TRBV4-3	-	TRBJ1-4	CASSQSRVIEKLFF	TGCGCCAGCAGCCAGAGCAGGGTGATTGAAAAACTGTTTTTT
14	-	TRBV5-6	-	TRBJ2-2	CASSSRGLTGELFF	TGTGCCAGCAGCTCCAGGGGCCTCACCGGGGAGCTGTTTTTT
15	-	TRBV14	TRBD1	TRBJ1-2	CASSQDTGDNYGYTF	TGTGCCAGCAGCCAAGATACAGGGGATAACTATGGCTACACCTTC
16	-	TRBV30	-	TRBJ1-6	CAWSVALSDNPSPLHF	TGTGCCTGGAGTGTAGCTTTGTCCGACAATCCTTCACCCCTCCACTTT
15	once	TRBV18	-	TRBJ2-7	CASSEGVRGPYEQYF	TGTGCCAGCTCGGAGGGAGTAAGAGGTCCCTACGAGCAGTACTTC
14	once	TRBV9	-	TRBJ2-3	CASSDRAFTDTQYF	TGTGCCAGCAGCGACCGGGCCTTCACAGATACGCAGTATTTT
13	-	TRBV11-3	-	TRBJ2-3	CASSLNVLNTQYF	TGTGCCAGCAGCTTAAACGTTCTTAATACGCAGTATTTT
16	once	TRBV5-1	-	TRBJ2-2	CASSPSSRANTGELFF	TGCGCCAGCAGCCCCTCTAGCCGCGCGAACACCGGGGAGCTGTTTTTT
17	once	TRBV7-9	-	TRBJ2-7	CASSLGRGDRNYYEQYF	TGTGCCAGCAGCTTAGGAAGAGGTGACCGAAATTATTACGAGCAGTACTTC
13	-	TRBV5-4	-	TRBJ2-3	CASSWGVLDTQYF	TGTGCCAGCAGCTGGGGGGTCTTGGATACGCAGTATTTT
14	-	TRBV6-1	-	TRBJ2-7	CASTQAGAGYEQYF	TGTGCCAGCACCCAGGCAGGGGCCGGGTACGAGCAGTACTTC
16	-	TRBV30	TRBD1	TRBJ2-2	CAWSDTGQGNTGELFF	TGTGCCTGGAGTGACACGGGACAGGGGAACACCGGGGAGCTGTTTTTT
13	-	TRBV11-2	-	TRBJ2-7	CASRGLRTHEQYF	TGTGCCAGCAGGGGACTGAGGACCCACGAGCAGTACTTC
15	-	TRBV9	TRBD2	TRBJ2-1	CASSVRLAAYNEQFF	TGTGCCAGCAGCGTTCGACTAGCCGCGTACAATGAGCAGTTCTTC
15	-	TRBV7-2	TRBD2	TRBJ2-7	CASSSGLAGIYEQYF	TGTGCCAGCAGCTCCGGACTAGCGGGTATCTACGAGCAGTACTTC
16	-	TRBV5-1	TRBD1	TRBJ2-2	CASSLAQGTGTGELFF	TGCGCCAGCAGCTTGGCCCAGGGGACAGGCACCGGGGAGCTGTTTTTT
12	-	TRBV7-9	-	TRBJ2-1	CASSQDWNEQFF	TGTGCCAGCAGCCAGGACTGGAATGAGCAGTTCTTC
12	-	TRBV11-2	TRBD2	TRBJ2-7	CASSWLADEQYF	TGTGCCAGCAGCTGGCTAGCGGACGAGCAGTACTTC
14	-	TRBV4-3	-	TRBJ2-7	CASSPAGSSYEQYF	TGCGCCAGCAGCCCCGCGGGGAGCTCCTACGAGCAGTACTTC
13	once	TRBV29-1	-	TRBJ2-3	CSIQASSTDTQYF	TGCAGCATCCAGGCCTCTAGCACAGATACGCAGTATTTT
14	-	TRBV12-5	-	TRBJ2-3	CASGLAGPTDTQYF	TGTGCTAGTGGTTTGGCGGGCCCCACAGATACGCAGTATTTT
15	few	TRBV7-9	TRBD1	TRBJ1-6	CASSPPGTVNSPLHF	TGTGCCAGCAGCCCTCCGGGGACAGTCAATTCACCCCTCCACTTT
13	-	TRBV11-3	-	TRBJ2-3	CASSFSEVDTQYF	TGTGCCAGCAGCTTTTCGGAAGTAGATACGCAGTATTTT
15	-	TRBV11-2	-	TRBJ2-1	CASSLEVSSYNEQFF	TGTGCCAGCAGCTTAGAGGTAAGCTCCTACAATGAGCAGTTCTTC
11	-	TRBV14	-	TRBJ1-1	CASSQNAEAFF	TGTGCCAGCAGCCAAAACGCTGAAGCTTTCTTT